Given below is one TCR beta chain in context. As yet, its antigen is unknown. The data are from a study of cytomegalovirus exposure and HLA in healthy donors. Study findings and constraints: Common viral pathogens (according to a later analysis) appeared linked to several of the most significant clusters. TCR beta V segments were, for the most part, productive about 87% or about 30% of the time in an earlier analysis. Analysis performed later found 16,951 TCR beta sequences associated with HLA alleles at 0.05 false discovery rate. V- and J-gene trimming of TCR beta was linked (in a later analysis) to a missense DCLRE1C variant.

The CDR3 is 14 residues long. V shed 4 bases and J shed 3 bases, with 13 bases lying between them. Germline CDR1 is SGHRS and CDR2 is YFSETQ. 60 Vbeta and 13 Jbeta primers were used in PCR. Clones were read by immunoSEQ multiplex PCR, and TCRdb kept only the in-frame ones, dropping some. The table records about 180,000 clones, roughly 82% of them present only once. The chain has TRBV5-1 and TRBJ2-5; possibly TRBD1 for D (5 bases). The source is a man between 40 and 49 years old in good health and CMV-seronegative. The specimen was PBMCs. In DNA form, the CDR3 reads TGCGCCAGCAGCACCTTACAGGCCGAAGAGACCCAGTACTTC. Amino acid sequence: CASSTLQAEETQYF.